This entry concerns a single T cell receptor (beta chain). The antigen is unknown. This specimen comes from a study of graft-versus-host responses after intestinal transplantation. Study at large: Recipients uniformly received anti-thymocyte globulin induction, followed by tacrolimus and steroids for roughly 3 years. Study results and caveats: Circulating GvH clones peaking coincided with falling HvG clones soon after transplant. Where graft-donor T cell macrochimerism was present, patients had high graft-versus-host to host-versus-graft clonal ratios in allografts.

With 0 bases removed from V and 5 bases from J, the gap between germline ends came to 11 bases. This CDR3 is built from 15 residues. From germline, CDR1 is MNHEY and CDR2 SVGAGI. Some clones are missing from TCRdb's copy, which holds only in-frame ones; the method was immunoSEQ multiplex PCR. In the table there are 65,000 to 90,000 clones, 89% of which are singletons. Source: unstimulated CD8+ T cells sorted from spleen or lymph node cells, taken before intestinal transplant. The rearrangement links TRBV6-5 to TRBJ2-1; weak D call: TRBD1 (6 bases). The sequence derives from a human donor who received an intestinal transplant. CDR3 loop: CASSYSAQGNNEQFF. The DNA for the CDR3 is TGTGCCAGCAGTTACTCGGCGCAGGGGAACAATGAGCAGTTCTTC.